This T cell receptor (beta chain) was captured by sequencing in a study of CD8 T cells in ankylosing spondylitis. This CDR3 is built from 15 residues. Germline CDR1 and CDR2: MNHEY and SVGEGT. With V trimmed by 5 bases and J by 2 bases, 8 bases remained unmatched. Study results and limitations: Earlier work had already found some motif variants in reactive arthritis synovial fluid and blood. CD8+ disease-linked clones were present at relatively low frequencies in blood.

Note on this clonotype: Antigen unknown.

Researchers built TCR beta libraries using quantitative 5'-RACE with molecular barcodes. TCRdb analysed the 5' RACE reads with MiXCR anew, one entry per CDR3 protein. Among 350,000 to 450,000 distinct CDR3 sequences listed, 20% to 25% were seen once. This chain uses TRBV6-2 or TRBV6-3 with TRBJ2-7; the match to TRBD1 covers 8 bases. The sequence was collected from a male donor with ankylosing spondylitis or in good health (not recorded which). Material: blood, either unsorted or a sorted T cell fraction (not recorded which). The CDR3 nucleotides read TGTGCCAGCAGTCCTGACGACAGGGGAACCTACGAGCAGTACTTC. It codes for CASSPDDRGTYEQYF.